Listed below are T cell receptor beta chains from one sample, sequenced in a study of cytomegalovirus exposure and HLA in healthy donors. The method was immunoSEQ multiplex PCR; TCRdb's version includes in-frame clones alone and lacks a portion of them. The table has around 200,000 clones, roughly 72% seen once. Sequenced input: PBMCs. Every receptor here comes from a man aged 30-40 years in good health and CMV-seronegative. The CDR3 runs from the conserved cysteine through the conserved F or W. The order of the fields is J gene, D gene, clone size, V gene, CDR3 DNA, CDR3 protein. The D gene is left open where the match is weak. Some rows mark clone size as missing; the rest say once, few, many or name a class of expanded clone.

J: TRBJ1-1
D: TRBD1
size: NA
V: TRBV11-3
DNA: TGTGCCAGCAGCGCGACAGGGTACACTGAAGCTTTCTTT
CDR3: CASSATGYTEAFF

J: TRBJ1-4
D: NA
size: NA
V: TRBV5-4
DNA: TGTGCCAGCAACCCTGGAGGCACTAATGAAAAACTGTTTTTT
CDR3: CASNPGGTNEKLFF

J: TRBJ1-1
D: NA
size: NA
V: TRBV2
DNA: TGTGCCAGCAGTGAAGCGCTTCGCAGGGGCTCAGGGAACACTGAAGCTTTCTTT
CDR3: CASSEALRRGSGNTEAFF

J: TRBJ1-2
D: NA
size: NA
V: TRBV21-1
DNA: TGCTTCCGGGGGGGCGACGGCTACACCTTC
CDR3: CFRGGDGYTF

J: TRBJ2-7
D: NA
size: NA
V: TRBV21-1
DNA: TGTGCCAGCAAGGGGGAGCTCCACGAGCAGTACTTC
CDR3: CASKGELHEQYF

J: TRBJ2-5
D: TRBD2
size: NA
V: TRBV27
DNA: TGTGCCAGCAGTTCCTCGCGGGAGATCCGGCAAGAGACCCAGTACTTC
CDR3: CASSSSREIRQETQYF

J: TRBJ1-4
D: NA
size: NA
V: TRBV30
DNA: TGTGCCTGGACCCCCCCAAGGGGTTTTAATGAAAAACTGTTTTTT
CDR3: CAWTPPRGFNEKLFF

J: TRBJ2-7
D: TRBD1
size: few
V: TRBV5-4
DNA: TGTGCCAGCAGCCTGCAGGGGGCCCACGAGCAGTACTTC
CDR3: CASSLQGAHEQYF

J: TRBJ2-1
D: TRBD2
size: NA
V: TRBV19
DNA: TGTGCCAGTAGTATTTCAGCGGGAGAGTTCAATGAGCAGTTCTTC
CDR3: CASSISAGEFNEQFF

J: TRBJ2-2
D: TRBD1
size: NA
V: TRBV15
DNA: TGTGCCACCCACTCGGGACAGCTCACCGGGGAGCTGTTTTTT
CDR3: CATHSGQLTGELFF